The clone carrying this T cell receptor (beta chain) was counted many times. Its matching antigen is unknown. Before extraction, the whole blood was not fractionated, and total RNA was taken from it. Each cDNA molecule in the library carried unique molecular identifiers. Per the authors' pipeline: Between roughly 20,000 and 690,600 TCRs appeared in each sample, and the median stood at about 100,000. TCRdb analysed the reads with MiXCR anew, one entry per CDR3 protein. These V and J calls rely on TCRdb rather than the paper's analysis. The table records about 120,000 distinct CDR3 sequences, approximately 9% of them present only once. This specimen comes from a study of human T cells and chemical hapten exposure. About the research overall: TCR yields per sample varied, mainly owing to small pooled library volume differences. The study, taken as a whole, reports: With DPC sensitization, TCRs exceeding 1 in 1000 frequency showed no change.

CDR3 length: 14 amino acids. V was shortened by 2 bases and J by 2 bases, with 9 bases between the two germline ends. Germline-derived CDR1 and CDR2 are MNHEY and SVGAGI. This clonotype originated in a human donor in good health. Some clones in this sample may be carry-over from other donors' samples. The sample was whole blood. The V gene is TRBV6-5, the J gene TRBJ1-2, with D unclear. This CDR3 reads CASSYDGQNYGYTF. The CDR3 coding sequence is TGTGCCAGCAGTTACGACGGCCAGAACTATGGCTACACCTTC.